These 13 T cell receptor beta chains came from one sample sequenced in a study of blood T cell repertoires in COVID-19. Generated by immunoSEQ multiplex PCR, the TCRdb table keeps only in-frame clones and is missing some. The top ten hold over 1.1% of the sample, which has 270,000 or so clones, approximately 84% seen once. The sample taken for sequencing was peripheral blood. The origin of the receptors is a human donor with COVID-19, enrolled during active disease. The donor label of this sample is uncertain.

The chain recombines TRBV27 with TRBJ2-7; possibly TRBD1 for D (6 bases). The CDR3 is made up of 17 amino acids. V was clipped by 2 bases and J by 2 bases, with 19 bases between them. CDR1 and CDR2 (germline): MNHEY, SMNVEV (reference sequence). DNA of the CDR3: TGTGCCAGCAGTTTACGGAATGCAGGGGAAGTCCCCTACGAGCAGTACTTC. It codes for CASSLRNAGEVPYEQYF.

The chain carries TRBV29-1 and TRBJ1-1; perhaps TRBD1 as D (6 bases). Trimming removed 7 bases from V and 1 base from J, with 25 bases in between. The V gene's germline CDR1 is SQVTM and CDR2 ANQGSEA. The CDR3 extends over 17 amino acids. DNA for the CDR3: TGCAGCGCGATTAACCCCAATCACAGGGATGGGAACACTGAAGCTTTCTTT. It is translated as CSAINPNHRDGNTEAFF.

J is TRBJ1-2 and V is TRBV7-2; no clear D gene. V lost 2 bases to trimming and J lost 6 bases, with 4 bases between them. CDR1 and CDR2 (germline): SGHTA, FQGNSA. This CDR3 region has 11 residues. The CDR3 sequence: CASSLYDGYTF. The CDR3, as DNA: TGTGCCAGCAGCTTATATGATGGCTACACCTTC.

This sequence joins TRBV5-4 and TRBJ2-5; 7 bases match TRBD1. The CDR3 is made up of 14 amino acids. Germline CDR1 reads SGHNT; CDR2 reads YYREEE (reference sequence). V shed 7 bases, J shed 2 bases, and the junction held 8 bases outside the gene matches. This CDR3 is CASLSQGVQETQYF. CDR3 nucleotide sequence: TGTGCCAGCCTTTCCCAGGGGGTTCAAGAGACCCAGTACTTC.

The genes are TRBV11-3 and TRBJ2-7; 9 nucleotides match TRBD1. V gave up 0 bases and J gave up 5 bases; unmatched junction bases: 8. The CDR3 sequence is 16 residues long. The germline V gene encodes CDR1 SGHNT and CDR2 YENEEA. In nucleotides, the CDR3 is TGTGCCAGCAGCTTAGACTCTCCGGGACAGGGCCACGAGCAGTACTTC. This sequence encodes CASSLDSPGQGHEQYF.

The J gene is TRBJ1-1, the V gene TRBV3-1 (or the pseudogene TRBV3-2); TRBD1 aligns across 7 bases. The junction had 5 bases not matched to a gene; V was cut back by 2 bases and J by 5 bases. CDR1 is LGHDT and CDR2 is YNNKEL in the germline V gene (reference sequence). This CDR3 has 14 residues. The CDR3 DNA follows: TGTGCCAGCAGCCAACAACCAGGGGGGACTGAAGCTTTCTTT. It specifies CASSQQPGGTEAFF.

The chain is built from TRBV4-1 and TRBJ2-5; TRBD2 might be the D (6 bases). V gave up 3 bases and J gave up 3 bases, with 14 bases separating them. The CDR3 has 15 amino acids. Per germline, CDR1 MGHRA and CDR2 YSYEKL. CDR3 region: CASSQDGTPEETQYF. CDR3 DNA sequence: TGCGCCAGCAGCCAGGACGGGACTCCCGAAGAGACCCAGTACTTC.

The V call is TRBV11-1, the J call TRBJ2-5; 11 nucleotides line up with TRBD2. Germline V gives CDR1 SGHAT, CDR2 FQDESV (reference sequence). The junction had 6 bases not matched to a gene; V was cut back by 5 bases and J by 4 bases. The CDR3 is made up of 15 amino acids. The CDR3 spells CASSHGLAGGETQYF. CDR3 in DNA: TGTGCCAGCAGCCATGGACTAGCGGGTGGAGAGACCCAGTACTTC. Drawing the rest from reference TRBV11-1 and TRBJ2-5, the complete variable domain is EAEVAQSPRYKITEKSQAVAFWCDPISGHATLYWYRQILGQGPELLVQFQDESVVDDSQLPKDRFSAERLKGVDSTLKIQPAELGDSAMYLCASSHGLAGGETQYFGPGTRLLVL.

This chain uses TRBV5-1 with TRBJ2-2; D unresolved. Germline V CDR1 and CDR2: SGHRS, YFSETQ. Trimming shortened V by 3 bases and J by 9 bases, and 6 bases separated the two germline ends. This CDR3 has 11 amino acids. As DNA, the CDR3 is TGCGCCAGCAGCTGGGCCCGGGAGCTGTTTTTT. Encoded protein: CASSWARELFF.

The chain employs TRBV12-3 or TRBV12-4 and TRBJ2-2; no firm D call. Trimming pared 6 bases from V and 5 bases from J, leaving 10 bases between. The CDR3 has 13 amino acids. CDR3 sequence (DNA): TGTGCCAGCAGCAACAAAGTGACCGGGGAGCTGTTTTTT. Amino acids: CASSNKVTGELFF.

The J gene is TRBJ2-1, the V gene TRBV3-1 (or the pseudogene TRBV3-2); tentatively, D is TRBD2 (5 bases). This CDR3 spans 14 amino acids. CDR1 is LGHDT, CDR2 YNNKEL, per germline (reference sequence). With 1 base removed from V and 9 bases from J, the gap between germline ends came to 13 bases. As DNA, the CDR3 is TGTGCCAGCAGCCAAGGGGGTCCCGGGATTGAGCAGTTCTTC. Translated: CASSQGGPGIEQFF.

The V gene is TRBV28, the J gene TRBJ1-2, with a tentative D call TRBD1 (5 bases). CDR1 MDHEN and CDR2 SYDVKM come from the germline V gene. V lost 8 bases to trimming and J lost 5 bases, with 18 bases between them. The CDR3 is made up of 14 amino acids. The CDR3 here is CASQEAGRRYGYTF. DNA of the CDR3: TGTGCCAGCCAAGAAGCAGGGCGTCGGTATGGCTACACCTTC.

This sequence joins TRBV7-3 and TRBJ2-1; D perhaps matches TRBD2 (6 bases). The CDR3 spans 12 residues. V gave up 5 bases and J gave up 14 bases, with 16 bases separating them. CDR1 SGHTA and CDR2 FQGTGA come from the germline V gene. The CDR3 loop reads CASSPQAGAKFF. The CDR3 nucleotides read TGTGCCAGCAGCCCCCAAGCGGGCGCAAAGTTCTTC. Full variable domain (missing parts from reference TRBV7-3 and TRBJ2-1): GAGVSQTPSNKVTEKGKYVELRCDPISGHTALYWYRQSLGQGPEFLIYFQGTGAADDSGLPNDRFFAVRPEGSVSTLKIQRTERGDSAVYLCASSPQAGAKFFGPGTRLTVL.